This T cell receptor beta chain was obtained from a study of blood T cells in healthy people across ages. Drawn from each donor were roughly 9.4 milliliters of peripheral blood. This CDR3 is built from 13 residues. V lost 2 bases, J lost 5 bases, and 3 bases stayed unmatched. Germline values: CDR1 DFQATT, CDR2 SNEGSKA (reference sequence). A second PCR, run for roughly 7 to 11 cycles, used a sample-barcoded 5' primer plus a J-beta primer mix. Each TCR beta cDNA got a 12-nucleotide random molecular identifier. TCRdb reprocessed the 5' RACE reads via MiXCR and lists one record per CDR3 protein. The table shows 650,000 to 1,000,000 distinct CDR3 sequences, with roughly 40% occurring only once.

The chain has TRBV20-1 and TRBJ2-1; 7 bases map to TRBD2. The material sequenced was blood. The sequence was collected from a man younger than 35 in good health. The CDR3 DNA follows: TGCAGTGCTAGACAGACTAGCAACAATGAGCAGTTCTTC. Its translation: CSARQTSNNEQFF.